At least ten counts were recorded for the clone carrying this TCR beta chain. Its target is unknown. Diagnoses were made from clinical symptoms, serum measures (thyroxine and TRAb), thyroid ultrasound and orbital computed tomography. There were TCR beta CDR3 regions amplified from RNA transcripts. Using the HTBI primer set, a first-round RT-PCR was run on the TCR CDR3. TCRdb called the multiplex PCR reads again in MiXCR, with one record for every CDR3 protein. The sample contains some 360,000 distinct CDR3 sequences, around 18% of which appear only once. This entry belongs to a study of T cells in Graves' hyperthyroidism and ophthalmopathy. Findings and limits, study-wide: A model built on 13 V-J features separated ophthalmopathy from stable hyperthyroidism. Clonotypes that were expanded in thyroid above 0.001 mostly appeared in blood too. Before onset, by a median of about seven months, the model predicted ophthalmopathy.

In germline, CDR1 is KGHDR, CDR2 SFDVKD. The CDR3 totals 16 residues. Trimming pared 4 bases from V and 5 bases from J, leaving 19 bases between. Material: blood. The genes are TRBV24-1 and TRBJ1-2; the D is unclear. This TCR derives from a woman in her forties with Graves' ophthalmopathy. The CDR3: CATSDPAHRNAYGYTF. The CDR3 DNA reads TGTGCCACCAGTGACCCTGCCCACCGAAACGCATATGGCTACACCTTC.